Shown below are 27 T cell receptor beta chains from a single sample sequenced in a study of blood T cell repertoires in COVID-19. Generated by immunoSEQ multiplex PCR, the TCRdb table keeps only in-frame clones and is missing some. This sample carries 150,000 to 200,000 clones, around nine tenths of them seen once, and the ten largest clones take approximately 12%. The specimen was peripheral blood. These receptors were obtained from a woman aged 70-85 years with COVID-19, enrolled during active disease.

The gene calls are TRBV5-5 and TRBJ2-4; 10 bases map to TRBD1. The CDR3 is 17 residues long. Per germline, CDR1 SGHKS and CDR2 YYEKEE (reference sequence). The V segment lost 0 bases and the J segment 11 bases; nucleotides outside the gene matches: 14. The CDR3 sequence: CASSLGVKGQGIGVQYF. The CDR3 region has the DNA TGTGCCAGCAGCTTGGGAGTTAAGGGACAGGGGATAGGCGTTCAGTACTTC.

V is TRBV2 and J is TRBJ2-1; D might be TRBD2 (5 bases). The germline CDR1 and CDR2 sequences are SNHLY and FYNNEI. The CDR3 has 17 amino acids. Trimming removed 6 bases at V and 1 base at J, with 19 bases between. The CDR3 DNA reads TGTGCCAGCAGGAGGGATAGGAGGAGTCAGTCCTACAATGAGCAGTTCTTC. Amino acid sequence: CASRRDRRSQSYNEQFF.

In nucleotides, the CDR3 is TGTGCCAGCCGACTTTACACTGAAGCTTTCTTT. Translated: CASRLYTEAFF. V and J are TRBV28 and TRBJ1-1; D gene ambiguous. Germline V CDR1 and CDR2: MDHEN, SYDVKM. V was clipped by 8 bases and J by 3 bases, with 7 bases between them. The CDR3 runs 11 residues.

The J gene is TRBJ2-3, the V gene TRBV24-1; 7 bases align to TRBD1. CDR1 is KGHDR and CDR2 is SFDVKD in the germline V gene. The CDR3 consists of 14 residues. V was pared by 7 bases and J by 1 base, with 4 bases of the junction left unmatched. The DNA of the CDR3 is TGTGCCACCAGACGGGACAGCGGCACAGATACGCAGTATTTT. It is translated as CATRRDSGTDTQYF.

CDR3 bases: TGTGCCAGTAGTCCCGACTACCGACTGCGGGGCGGGGAGCTGTTTTTT. Encoded protein: CASSPDYRLRGGELFF. This rearrangement joins TRBV19 to TRBJ2-2; maybe TRBD2 (6 bases). The CDR3 covers 16 residues. Trimming pared 5 bases from V and 7 bases from J, leaving 20 bases between. CDR1 and CDR2 (germline): LNHDA, SQIVND (reference sequence).

The chain employs TRBV29-1 and TRBJ2-3; 7 bases line up with TRBD1. Germline V CDR1 and CDR2: SQVTM, ANQGSEA. The length of the CDR3 is 13 residues. Unmatched junction bases numbered 9, after V lost 6 bases and J lost 6 bases. The CDR3 coding sequence is TGCAGCGTGGGGGACAGTAGAATTGATACGCAGTATTTT. Translating gives CSVGDSRIDTQYF.

The rearrangement uses TRBV7-2 and TRBJ2-1; D may be TRBD2 (5 bases). The length of the CDR3 is 15 residues. From germline, CDR1 is SGHTA and CDR2 FQGNSA. The V and J ends lost 1 base and 2 bases respectively, with 9 bases between them. CDR3 DNA: TGTGCCAGCAGCTTAGACTCCGGGACCTACAATGAGCAGTTCTTC. Protein sequence: CASSLDSGTYNEQFF.

The rearrangement links TRBV3-1 (or the pseudogene TRBV3-2) to TRBJ1-4; D is ambiguous. With 4 bases removed from V and 0 bases from J, the gap between germline ends came to 21 bases. This CDR3 region has 19 residues. Germline V lookup: CDR1 LGHDT, CDR2 YNNKEL (reference sequence). The CDR3 protein is CASSPGPGSNSPTNEKLFF. The CDR3 DNA reads TGTGCCAGCAGCCCCGGCCCGGGGTCCAATTCTCCAACTAATGAAAAACTGTTTTTT.

The V call is TRBV19, the J call TRBJ2-5; 7 nucleotides match TRBD1. Losses at the gene ends were 6 bases for V and 4 bases for J; bases not matched to a gene: 8. Per the germline V gene, CDR1 is LNHDA and CDR2 is SQIVND (reference sequence). The CDR3 loop spans 14 amino acids. For the CDR3, the DNA is TGTGCCAGTAGCGAAGACAGGGTGGCAGAGACCCAGTACTTC. Translated: CASSEDRVAETQYF.

The rearrangement uses TRBV4-2 and TRBJ2-1; weak D call: TRBD1 (6 bases). The CDR3 runs to 15 residues. Trimming shortened V by 4 bases and J by 0 bases, and 10 bases separated the two germline ends. The germline V gene has CDR1 LGHNA and CDR2 YNFKEQ. The CDR3, as DNA: TGTGCCAGCAGCCCTCCGGACAGCTCCTACAATGAGCAGTTCTTC. Its translation: CASSPPDSSYNEQFF.

This clone was recorded only once. This sequence joins TRBV7-9 and TRBJ1-3; 7 bases match TRBD1. The germline CDR1 and CDR2 sequences are SEHNR and FQNEAQ (reference sequence). The CDR3 runs to 15 residues. V shed 5 bases and J 4 bases; nucleotides not matched to a gene: 8. CDR3 sequence reads: CASSPGGNFGNTIYF. CDR3 DNA: TGTGCCAGCAGCCCAGGGGGAAACTTCGGAAACACCATATATTTT. Full variable domain (outside the CDR3, taken from reference TRBV7-9 and TRBJ1-3): DTGVSQNPRHKITKRGQNVTFRCDPISEHNRLYWYRQTLGQGPEFLTYFQNEAQLEKSRLLSDRFSAERPKGSFSTLEIQRTEQGDSAMYLCASSPGGNFGNTIYFGEGSWLTVV.

This clone came up once. The CDR3 here is CASSFLNGPSNAEAFF. CDR3 bases: TGTGCCAGCAGCTTTCTAAATGGGCCCAGCAACGCTGAAGCTTTCTTT. This chain joins TRBV7-8 and TRBJ1-1; D call uncertain. The CDR3 length is 16 residues. The V and J ends lost 3 bases and 6 bases respectively, with 20 bases between them. Germline loops: CDR1 SGHVS, CDR2 FQNEAQ.

The rearrangement links TRBV30 to TRBJ2-3; tentative D call: TRBD2 (5 bases). CDR3 length: 11 amino acids. Germline CDR1 reads GTSNPN; CDR2 reads SVGIG (reference sequence). V lost 7 bases and J lost 6, with 11 bases in between. The CDR3 spells CASGRRDTQYF. The DNA for the CDR3 is TGTGCCTCGGGAAGGAGGGATACGCAGTATTTT. Complete variable domain (other parts from reference TRBV30 and TRBJ2-3): SQTIHQWPATLVQPVGSPLSLECTVEGTSNPNLYWYRQAAGRGLQLLFYSVGIGQISSEVPQNLSASRPQDRQFILSSKKLLLSDSGFYLCASGRRDTQYFGPGTRLTVL.

This rearrangement joins TRBV4-3 to TRBJ2-1, with D possibly being TRBD2 (5 bases). CDR1 is LGHNA, CDR2 YSLEER, per germline. The CDR3 extends over 17 amino acids. V was trimmed by 0 bases and J by 0 bases, leaving 12 bases between them. Here the CDR3 DNA reads TGCGCCAGCAGCCAAGAGGGAGCGGTGAGCTCCTACAATGAGCAGTTCTTC. Translated: CASSQEGAVSSYNEQFF.

The genes are TRBV9 and TRBJ1-4, with TRBD1 as a possible D gene (6 bases). This CDR3 is 14 amino acids long. Germline lookup yields CDR1 SGDLS and CDR2 YYNGEE. The V end lost 4 bases, the J end lost 2 bases, and 9 bases lay between the germline ends. CDR3 sequence: CASSPQGTNEKLFF. The CDR3 DNA sequence: TGTGCCAGCAGCCCGCAGGGGACTAATGAAAAACTGTTTTTT.

The chain combines TRBV5-6 with TRBJ2-1; 10 bases are a match to TRBD2. The length of the CDR3 is 16 residues. CDR1 is SGHDT and CDR2 is YYEEEE in the germline V gene. With 4 bases clipped from V and 6 bases from J, the junction kept 10 bases outside the gene matches. In DNA form, the CDR3 reads TGTGCCAGCAGCCCCAAGCGACTAGCGGGCGGCAATGAGCAGTTCTTC. Its translation is CASSPKRLAGGNEQFF. The full variable domain, its missing parts supplied by reference TRBV5-6 and TRBJ2-1, is DAGVTQSPTHLIKTRGQQVTLRCSPKSGHDTVSWYQQALGQGPQFIFQYYEEEERQRGNFPDRFSGHQFPNYSSELNVNALLLGDSALYLCASSPKRLAGGNEQFFGPGTRLTVL.

This clone was counted a single time. The J gene is TRBJ2-7, the V gene TRBV2; D unresolved. Germline lookup yields CDR1 SNHLY and CDR2 FYNNEI. This CDR3 comprises 12 residues. Trimming cost V 3 bases and J 0 bases, with 3 bases left between them. The CDR3: CASSESSYEQYF. The DNA of the CDR3 is TGTGCCAGCAGTGAGAGCTCCTACGAGCAGTACTTC.

This CDR3 reads CATHQGGATDTQYF. Written as DNA, the CDR3 is TGTGCCACTCACCAGGGAGGGGCTACAGATACGCAGTATTTT. This chain uses TRBV10-3 with TRBJ2-3; 7 nucleotides line up with TRBD2. J gave up 3 bases and V 10 bases, and 10 bases lay outside the gene matches. The CDR3 loop spans 14 amino acids. Germline V gives CDR1 ENHRY, CDR2 SYGVKD.

The chain uses TRBV3-1 (or the pseudogene TRBV3-2) and TRBJ2-4, with D possibly matching TRBD1 (5 bases). CDR1 is LGHDT, CDR2 YNNKEL, per germline (reference sequence). This CDR3 region has 16 residues. V was trimmed by 2 bases and J by 0 bases, leaving 11 bases between them. The CDR3 loop is CASSQFTGLAKNIQYF. DNA for the CDR3: TGTGCCAGCAGCCAATTTACAGGCCTAGCCAAAAACATTCAGTACTTC.

V is TRBV11-3 and J is TRBJ2-1; tentatively, D is TRBD2 (6 bases). Germline CDR1 reads SGHNT; CDR2 reads YENEEA. Trimming removed 1 base at V and 8 bases at J, with 15 bases between. The CDR3 is 15 residues long. The CDR3 loop is CASSLGYGSLDEQFF. CDR3 DNA sequence: TGTGCCAGCAGCTTAGGATACGGGAGCTTGGATGAGCAGTTCTTC.

The V and J genes are TRBV19 and TRBJ2-2; 13 bases agree with TRBD2. CDR3 length: 16 amino acids. V was clipped by 5 bases and J by 6 bases; unmatched bases: 6. From germline, CDR1 is LNHDA and CDR2 SQIVND (reference sequence). CDR3 DNA sequence: TGTGCCAGTAGTCTCGGACTAGCGGGGGCCCCCGGGGAGCTGTTTTTT. Its translation: CASSLGLAGAPGELFF.

CDR3 DNA sequence: TGTGCCAGCAGCTTGGGAGGGTCACAGGGGGTAGAGACCCAGTACTTC. This translates into CASSLGGSQGVETQYF. The chain employs TRBV5-4 and TRBJ2-5, with 8 bases fitting TRBD1. Per germline, CDR1 SGHNT and CDR2 YYREEE (reference sequence). The CDR3 spans 16 residues. V gave up 0 bases and J gave up 4 bases; unmatched junction bases: 8.

This sequence joins TRBV7-9 and TRBJ2-7, with 8 bases identical to TRBD1. From germline, CDR1 is SEHNR and CDR2 FQNEAQ (reference sequence). This CDR3 has 12 residues. J gave up 11 bases and V 1 base, and 4 bases lay outside the gene matches. The CDR3 sequence: CASSLEDRAEYF. As DNA, the CDR3 is TGTGCCAGCAGCTTAGAGGACAGGGCGGAGTACTTC.

The chain uses TRBV28 and TRBJ1-1, with 8 bases that match TRBD1. The junction had 1 base not matched to a gene; V was cut back by 4 bases and J by 0 bases. This CDR3 has 14 residues. Germline-derived CDR1 and CDR2 are MDHEN and SYDVKM. The CDR3 DNA is TGTGCCAGCAGTTCACAGGGGGTGAACACTGAAGCTTTCTTT. Translating it yields CASSSQGVNTEAFF.

This CDR3 is CASRAQETQYF. CDR3 DNA: TGCGCCAGCAGGGCCCAAGAGACCCAGTACTTC. V usage is TRBV10-1 and J usage is TRBJ2-5, with unresolved D. CDR1 is WNHNN and CDR2 is SYGVQD in the germline V gene (reference sequence). The CDR3 is 11 amino acids. Deletions cut 6 bases from V and 1 base from J, with 3 bases between.

The CDR3 bases are TGTGCCAGTAGTATGACAGGGCAGACGGGACAGCCCCAGCATTTT. Its protein is CASSMTGQTGQPQHF. V usage is TRBV19 and J usage is TRBJ1-5; TRBD1 matches at 7 bases. The CDR3 loop spans 15 amino acids. From germline, CDR1 is LNHDA and CDR2 SQIVND (reference sequence). V was pared by 3 bases and J by 7 bases, with 9 bases of the junction left unmatched.

The gene calls are TRBV14 and TRBJ1-4, with D unresolved. The germline V gene has CDR1 SGHDN and CDR2 FVKESK. V was cut by 2 bases and J by 8 bases, with 9 bases left in between. This CDR3 region has 13 residues. CDR3 region: CASSQYGVEKLFF. In DNA form, the CDR3 reads TGTGCCAGCAGCCAATACGGGGTGGAAAAACTGTTTTTT.